These T cell receptor beta chains were read from a single sample in a study of T cells after posttransplantation cyclophosphamide. Here immunoSEQ multiplex PCR was the method, and the copy in TCRdb shows in-frame clones only, minus some. The table has around 3,500 clones, roughly 83% seen once. The sequencing here drew on PBMCs, taken 188 days after allogeneic stem cell transplant with posttransplant cyclophosphamide. Receptor source: a male patient between 55 and 70 years old who received an allogeneic stem cell transplant from a related donor and was CMV-positive. Some T cells may originate from the graft donor. Each CDR3 is given with its conserved first and last residue. The D gene is left open where the match is weak. For some rows the clone size is stated as once, few or many, or as a class when expanded; others skip it.

abundance	j_gene	d_gene	v_gene	CDR3aa	CDR3nt
-	TRBJ1-5	-	TRBV28	CASSLGAELYNQPQHF	TGTGCCAGCAGTTTAGGGGCAGAGCTATACAATCAGCCCCAGCATTTT
-	TRBJ2-1	TRBD2	TRBV5-1	CASSLVAGVHNEQFF	TGCGCCAGCAGCTTGGTAGCGGGAGTCCACAATGAGCAGTTCTTC
-	TRBJ1-2	-	TRBV6-5	CASLPGRAHGYTF	TGTGCCAGCCTACCAGGCAGGGCTCATGGCTACACCTTC
-	TRBJ2-5	TRBD2	TRBV23-1	CASTRGVWETQYF	TGCGCCAGCACCCGGGGGGTTTGGGAGACCCAGTACTTC
-	TRBJ2-1	-	TRBV5-8	CASSFDSNEQFF	TGTGCCAGCAGCTTCGACAGCAATGAGCAGTTCTTC
-	TRBJ1-6	TRBD1	TRBV30	CACHRTGGDSPLHF	TGTGCCTGTCACCGGACAGGGGGCGACTCCCCCCTCCACTTT
-	TRBJ1-5	-	TRBV6-6	CASSYQGSNQPQHF	TGTGCCAGCAGTTACCAGGGGAGCAATCAGCCCCAGCATTTT
-	TRBJ2-5	-	TRBV9	CASSPRGGAEETQYF	TGTGCCAGCAGCCCCAGAGGGGGGGCTGAAGAGACCCAGTACTTC
-	TRBJ2-1	TRBD1	TRBV7-6	CASSFRDRASYNEQFF	TGTGCCAGCAGCTTCCGGGACAGGGCTTCGTACAATGAGCAGTTCTTC
-	TRBJ2-5	-	TRBV7-7	CASSLVGGETQYF	TGTGCCAGCAGCTTAGTGGGGGGAGAGACCCAGTACTTC
large	TRBJ1-6	TRBD1	TRBV27	CASSEGTEGSYNSPLHF	TGTGCCAGCAGCGAGGGGACAGAAGGGTCCTATAATTCACCCCTCCACTTT
-	TRBJ2-2	TRBD2	TRBV28	CASGSGGASTGELFF	TGTGCCAGCGGTAGCGGGGGGGCGAGTACCGGGGAGCTGTTTTTT
-	TRBJ1-4	-	TRBV7-2	CASSADSANEKLFF	TGTGCCAGCAGCGCGGACAGTGCTAATGAAAAACTGTTTTTT
few	TRBJ2-6	-	TRBV21-1	CASSDRRGGCSGANVLTF	TGTGCCAGCAGCGATAGGCGGGGGGGGTGCTCTGGGGCCAACGTCCTGACTTTC
-	TRBJ2-5	-	TRBV20-1	CSARDRETQYF	TGCAGTGCTAGAGACAGGGAGACCCAGTACTTC
-	TRBJ2-3	TRBD2	TRBV28	CASSAQLAGGHMQYF	TGTGCCAGCAGTGCCCAGCTAGCGGGGGGGCATATGCAGTATTTT
-	TRBJ1-3	TRBD1	TRBV7-2	CASSLRGTGFSGNTIYF	TGTGCCAGCAGCTTACGTGGGACAGGGTTCTCTGGAAACACCATATATTTT
-	TRBJ2-5	TRBD1	TRBV19	CASGLTGQAQETQYF	TGTGCCAGTGGGTTGACAGGGCAGGCCCAAGAGACCCAGTACTTC
-	TRBJ1-2	TRBD1	TRBV6-1	CASSDRQGNRNYGYTF	TGTGCCAGCAGTGACCGACAGGGTAATCGGAACTATGGCTACACCTTC
-	TRBJ1-2	-	TRBV6-1	CATPSGGAYGYTF	TGTGCCACACCAAGCGGGGGAGCCTATGGCTACACCTTC
-	TRBJ2-7	-	TRBV28	CASSLGTLYEQYF	TGTGCCAGCAGTTTAGGGACACTTTACGAGCAGTACTTC
-	TRBJ1-1	-	TRBV25-1	CASAGNTEAFF	TGTGCCAGCGCGGGGAACACTGAAGCTTTCTTT
-	TRBJ1-2	-	TRBV4-2	CASSQDRGGYTF	TGTGCCAGCAGCCAAGATAGGGGGGGCTACACCTTC
few	TRBJ1-4	TRBD1	TRBV4-2	CASSYDRGIEKLFF	TGTGCCAGCAGCTATGACAGGGGTATTGAAAAACTGTTTTTT
few	TRBJ1-2	TRBD1	TRBV27	CASSSGQGLDYGYTF	TGTGCCAGCAGTTCGGGACAGGGCCTTGACTATGGCTACACCTTC
-	TRBJ2-3	-	TRBV7-2	CASSLPGSNWVDTQYF	TGTGCCAGCAGCCTCCCCGGGAGTAACTGGGTAGATACGCAGTATTTT
-	TRBJ1-5	TRBD1	TRBV6-5	CASSWMTGEGNQPQHF	TGTGCCAGCAGTTGGATGACAGGGGAAGGCAATCAGCCCCAGCATTTT
-	TRBJ2-3	-	TRBV6-1	CASSLSTDTQYF	TGTGCCAGCAGCCTTAGCACAGATACGCAGTATTTT
-	TRBJ2-7	-	TRBV7-2	CASSPETRTLGEQYF	TGTGCCAGCAGCCCCGAGACTAGAACCCTAGGCGAGCAGTACTTC
-	TRBJ2-7	-	TRBV2	CASSTKDLSSYEQYF	TGTGCCAGCAGTACTAAGGATCTGAGCTCCTACGAGCAGTACTTC